This passage covers 6 T cell receptor beta chains from one sample sequenced in a study of cytomegalovirus exposure and HLA in healthy donors. PCR amplification relied on 60 Vbeta primers (plus 13 Jbeta primers). Generated by immunoSEQ multiplex PCR, the TCRdb table keeps only in-frame clones and is missing some. The table records around 130,000 clones, about 80% of them present only once. Sequencing input: PBMCs. The receptor set was obtained from a boy aged 2 to 10 in good health and CMV-seronegative.

The chain uses TRBV2 and TRBJ1-3; D may be TRBD1 (5 bases). CDR3 length: 17 residues. V was shortened by 3 bases and J by 4 bases, with 19 bases between the two germline ends. Germline V gene sequence: CDR1 SNHLY, CDR2 FYNNEI. In nucleotides, the CDR3 is TGTGCCAGCAGTGAGGGGACCCGGGGGTGGTTCGGAAACACCATATATTTT. Its protein product is CASSEGTRGWFGNTIYF. The complete variable domain, with remaining parts taken from reference TRBV2 and TRBJ1-3, reads EPEVTQTPSHQVTQMGQEVILRCVPISNHLYFYWYRQILGQKVEFLVSFYNNEISEKSEIFDDQFSVERPDGSNFTLKIRSTKLEDSAMYFCASSEGTRGWFGNTIYFGEGSWLTVV.

The chain carries TRBV9 and TRBJ2-3, with 7 bases lining up with TRBD2. From germline, CDR1 is SGDLS and CDR2 YYNGEE. V shed 0 bases, J shed 4 bases, and the junction held 8 bases outside the gene matches. This CDR3 has 16 amino acids. Written as DNA, the CDR3 is TGTGCCAGCAGCGTAGCTGTGGGACTATTGGCAGATACGCAGTATTTT. This sequence encodes CASSVAVGLLADTQYF. The variable domain in full, completed from reference TRBV9 and TRBJ2-3, reads DSGVTQTPKHLITATGQRVTLRCSPRSGDLSVYWYQQSLDQGLQFLIQYYNGEERAKGNILERFSAQQFPDLHSELNLSSLELGDSALYFCASSVAVGLLADTQYFGPGTRLTVL.

The chain recombines TRBV5-6 with TRBJ2-3; D gene ambiguous. The CDR3 extends over 13 amino acids. V lost 1 base and J 3 bases, leaving 6 bases between the germline ends. Germline CDR1 is SGHDT and CDR2 is YYEEEE. CDR3 coding DNA: TGTGCCAGCAGCTTGCTGTTTACAGATACGCAGTATTTT. It codes for CASSLLFTDTQYF. Based on the CDR3 plus reference TRBV5-6 and TRBJ2-3, the full variable domain is DAGVTQSPTHLIKTRGQQVTLRCSPKSGHDTVSWYQQALGQGPQFIFQYYEEEERQRGNFPDRFSGHQFPNYSSELNVNALLLGDSALYLCASSLLFTDTQYFGPGTRLTVL.

This chain uses TRBV5-1 with TRBJ2-1, with D perhaps TRBD2 (5 bases). This CDR3 has 16 amino acids. Germline values: CDR1 SGHRS, CDR2 YFSETQ. V was clipped by 0 bases and J by 8 bases, with 18 bases between them. In DNA, the CDR3 is TGCGCCAGCAGCTTGGGAACCGGACTCCTCTCGGATGAGCAGTTCTTC. Translation: CASSLGTGLLSDEQFF.

The rearrangement uses TRBV4-1 and TRBJ1-4; the D is unclear. The ends were cut back, 1 base at V and 6 bases at J, with 12 bases in the middle. The germline V gene encodes CDR1 MGHRA and CDR2 YSYEKL. This CDR3 region has 15 residues. The CDR3 protein is CASSQGRGLDEKLFF. The CDR3 DNA reads as TGCGCCAGCAGCCAAGGAAGAGGCTTGGATGAAAAACTGTTTTTT.

The rearrangement joins TRBV5-1 to TRBJ1-1; TRBD1 matches 7 bases. Germline lookup yields CDR1 SGHRS and CDR2 YFSETQ. V lost 0 bases, J lost 5 bases, and 10 bases stayed unmatched. The CDR3 contains 16 residues. CDR3 in amino acids: CASSLDATGVGTEAFF. In DNA, the CDR3 is TGCGCCAGCAGCTTGGATGCTACAGGGGTGGGGACTGAAGCTTTCTTT.